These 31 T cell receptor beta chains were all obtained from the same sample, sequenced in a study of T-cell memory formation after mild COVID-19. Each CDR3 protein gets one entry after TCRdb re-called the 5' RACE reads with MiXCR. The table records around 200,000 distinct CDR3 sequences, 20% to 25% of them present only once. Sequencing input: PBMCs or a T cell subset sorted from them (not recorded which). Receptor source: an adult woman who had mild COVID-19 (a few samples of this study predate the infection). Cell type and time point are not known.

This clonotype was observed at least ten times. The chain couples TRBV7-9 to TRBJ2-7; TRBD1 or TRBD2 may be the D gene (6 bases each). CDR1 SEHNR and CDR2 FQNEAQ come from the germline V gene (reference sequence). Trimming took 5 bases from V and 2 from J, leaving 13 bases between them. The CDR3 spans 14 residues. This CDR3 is CASSPEGVAYEQYF. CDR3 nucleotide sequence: TGTGCCAGCAGCCCGGAGGGGGTAGCCTACGAGCAGTACTTC.

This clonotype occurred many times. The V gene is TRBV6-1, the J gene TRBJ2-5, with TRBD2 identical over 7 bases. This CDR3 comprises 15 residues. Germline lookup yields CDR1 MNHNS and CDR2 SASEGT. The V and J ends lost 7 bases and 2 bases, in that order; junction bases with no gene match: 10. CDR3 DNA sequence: TGTGCCAGCACGCCGGTCGCGGGGGATCAAGAGACCCAGTACTTC. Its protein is CASTPVAGDQETQYF.

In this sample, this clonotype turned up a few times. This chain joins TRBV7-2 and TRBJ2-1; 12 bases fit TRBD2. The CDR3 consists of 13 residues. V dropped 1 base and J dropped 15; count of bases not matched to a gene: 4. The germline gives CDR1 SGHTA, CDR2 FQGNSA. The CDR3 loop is CASSLGGLAGWFF. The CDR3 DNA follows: TGTGCCAGCAGCTTAGGAGGACTAGCGGGATGGTTCTTC.

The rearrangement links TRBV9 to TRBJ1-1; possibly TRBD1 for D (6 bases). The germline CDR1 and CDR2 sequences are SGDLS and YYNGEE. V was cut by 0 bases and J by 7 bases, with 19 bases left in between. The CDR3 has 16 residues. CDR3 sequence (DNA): TGTGCCAGCAGCGTAGATCCTACGGACAGCGGGTTTGAAGCTTTCTTT. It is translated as CASSVDPTDSGFEAFF.

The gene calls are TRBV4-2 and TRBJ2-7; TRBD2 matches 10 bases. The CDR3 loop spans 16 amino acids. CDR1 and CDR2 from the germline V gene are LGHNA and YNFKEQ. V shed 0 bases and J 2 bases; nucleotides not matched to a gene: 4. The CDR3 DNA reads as TGTGCCAGCAGCCAAGAGGCTAGCGGGGGTGCCTACGAGCAGTACTTC. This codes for CASSQEASGGAYEQYF.

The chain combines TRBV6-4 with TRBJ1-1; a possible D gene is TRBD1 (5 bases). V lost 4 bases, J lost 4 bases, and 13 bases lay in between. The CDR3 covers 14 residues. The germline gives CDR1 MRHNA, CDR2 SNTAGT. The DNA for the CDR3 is TGTGCCAGCAGTGCCAAAACGCAGGGCACTGAAGCTTTCTTT. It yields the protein CASSAKTQGTEAFF.

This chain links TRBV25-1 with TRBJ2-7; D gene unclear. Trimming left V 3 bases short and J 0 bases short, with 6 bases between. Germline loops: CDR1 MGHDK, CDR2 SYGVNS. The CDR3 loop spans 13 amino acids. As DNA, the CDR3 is TGTGCCAGCAGTGAGGGCTTCTCCTACGAGCAGTACTTC. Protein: CASSEGFSYEQYF.

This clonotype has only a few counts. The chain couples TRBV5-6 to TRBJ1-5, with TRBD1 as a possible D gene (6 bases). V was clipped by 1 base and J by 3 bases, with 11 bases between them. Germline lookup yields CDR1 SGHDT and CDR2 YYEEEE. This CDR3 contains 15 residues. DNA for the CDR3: TGTGCCAGCAGCTTGTTTGGACAGTCCAATCAGCCCCAGCATTTT. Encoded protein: CASSLFGQSNQPQHF. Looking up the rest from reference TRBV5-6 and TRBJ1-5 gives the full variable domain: DAGVTQSPTHLIKTRGQQVTLRCSPKSGHDTVSWYQQALGQGPQFIFQYYEEEERQRGNFPDRFSGHQFPNYSSELNVNALLLGDSALYLCASSLFGQSNQPQHFGDGTRLSIL.

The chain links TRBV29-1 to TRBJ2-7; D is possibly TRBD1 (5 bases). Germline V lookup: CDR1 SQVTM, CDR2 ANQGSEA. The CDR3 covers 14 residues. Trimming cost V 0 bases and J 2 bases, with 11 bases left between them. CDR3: CSVEDPGLPYEQYF. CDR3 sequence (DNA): TGCAGCGTTGAAGACCCAGGGTTACCCTACGAGCAGTACTTC.

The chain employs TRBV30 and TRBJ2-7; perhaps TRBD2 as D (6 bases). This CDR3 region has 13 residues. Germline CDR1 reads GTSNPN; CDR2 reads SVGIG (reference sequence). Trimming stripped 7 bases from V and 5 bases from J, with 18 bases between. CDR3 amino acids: CASSGTEVHEQYF. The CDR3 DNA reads TGTGCCTCGTCCGGGACTGAGGTCCACGAGCAGTACTTC.

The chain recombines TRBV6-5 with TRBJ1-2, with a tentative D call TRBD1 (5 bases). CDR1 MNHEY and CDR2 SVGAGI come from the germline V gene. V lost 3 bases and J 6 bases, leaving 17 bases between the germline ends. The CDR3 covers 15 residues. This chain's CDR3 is CASSYAAGAPNGYTF. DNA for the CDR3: TGTGCCAGCAGTTATGCAGCCGGGGCCCCTAATGGCTACACCTTC.

This CDR3 reads CATRPAGLVVEQYF. The CDR3 DNA reads as TGTGCCACCAGGCCAGCCGGTTTAGTCGTAGAGCAGTACTTC. V usage is TRBV12-3 or TRBV12-4 and J usage is TRBJ2-7; D is ambiguous. Trimming pared 10 bases from V and 7 bases from J, leaving 23 bases between. CDR3 length equals 14 residues.

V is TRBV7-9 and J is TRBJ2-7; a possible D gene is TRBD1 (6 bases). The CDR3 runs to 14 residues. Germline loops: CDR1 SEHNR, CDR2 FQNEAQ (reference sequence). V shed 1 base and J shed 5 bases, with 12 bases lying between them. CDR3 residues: CASSLVGGPHEQYF. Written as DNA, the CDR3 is TGTGCCAGCAGCTTAGTAGGGGGTCCCCACGAGCAGTACTTC.

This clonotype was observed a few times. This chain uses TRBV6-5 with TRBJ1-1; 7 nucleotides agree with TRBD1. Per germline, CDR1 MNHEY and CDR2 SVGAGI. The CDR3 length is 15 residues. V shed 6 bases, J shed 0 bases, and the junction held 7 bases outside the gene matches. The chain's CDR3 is CASSRGTDMNTEAFF. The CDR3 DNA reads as TGTGCCAGCAGCCGAGGGACAGACATGAACACTGAAGCTTTCTTT.

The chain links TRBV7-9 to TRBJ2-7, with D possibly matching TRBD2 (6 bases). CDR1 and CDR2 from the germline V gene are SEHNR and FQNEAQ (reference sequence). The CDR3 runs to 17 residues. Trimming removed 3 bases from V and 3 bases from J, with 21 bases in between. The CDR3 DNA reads TGTGCCAGCAGCTTGCTGGACTATCAGAAGGATTTCTACGAGCAGTACTTC. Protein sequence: CASSLLDYQKDFYEQYF.

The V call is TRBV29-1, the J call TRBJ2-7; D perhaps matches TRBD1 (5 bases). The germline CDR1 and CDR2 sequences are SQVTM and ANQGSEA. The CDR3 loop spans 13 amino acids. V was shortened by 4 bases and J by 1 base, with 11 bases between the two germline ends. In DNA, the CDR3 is TGCAGCGTTGTAGGCCAGGGTTCCTACGAGCAGTACTTC. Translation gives CSVVGQGSYEQYF.

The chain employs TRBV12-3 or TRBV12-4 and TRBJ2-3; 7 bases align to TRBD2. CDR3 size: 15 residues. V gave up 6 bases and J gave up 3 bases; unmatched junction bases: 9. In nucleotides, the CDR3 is TGTGCCAGCAGCCGCAGCGGACTAGAGACAGATACGCAGTATTTT. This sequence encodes CASSRSGLETDTQYF.

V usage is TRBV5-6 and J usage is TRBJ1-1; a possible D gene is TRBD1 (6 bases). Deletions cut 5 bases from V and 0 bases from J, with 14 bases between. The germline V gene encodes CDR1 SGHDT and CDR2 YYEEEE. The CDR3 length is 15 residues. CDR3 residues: CASRPSGHLNTEAFF. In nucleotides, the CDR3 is TGTGCCAGCAGACCCTCGGGACACTTGAACACTGAAGCTTTCTTT. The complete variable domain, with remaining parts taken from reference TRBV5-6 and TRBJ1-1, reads DAGVTQSPTHLIKTRGQQVTLRCSPKSGHDTVSWYQQALGQGPQFIFQYYEEEERQRGNFPDRFSGHQFPNYSSELNVNALLLGDSALYLCASRPSGHLNTEAFFGQGTRLTVV.

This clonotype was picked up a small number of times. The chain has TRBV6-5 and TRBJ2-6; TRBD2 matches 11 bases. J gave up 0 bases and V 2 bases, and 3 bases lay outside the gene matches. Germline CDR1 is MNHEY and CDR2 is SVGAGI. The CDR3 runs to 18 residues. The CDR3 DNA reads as TGTGCCAGCAGTTACGGTAGCGGGAGGGCCTCTGGGGCCAACGTCCTGACTTTC. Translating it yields CASSYGSGRASGANVLTF.

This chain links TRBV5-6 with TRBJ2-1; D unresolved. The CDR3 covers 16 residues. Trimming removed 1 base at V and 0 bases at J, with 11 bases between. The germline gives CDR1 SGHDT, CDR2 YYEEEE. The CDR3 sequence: CASSLTAASSYNEQFF. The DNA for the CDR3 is TGTGCCAGCAGCTTGACGGCGGCCAGCTCCTACAATGAGCAGTTCTTC.

Here the CDR3 reads CASSDAQRRYNEQFF. CDR3 in DNA: TGTGCCAGCAGTGACGCCCAGCGGAGATACAATGAGCAGTTCTTC. V gene TRBV2 combines with J gene TRBJ2-1; possible D gene TRBD2, 5 bases. The CDR3 length is 15 residues. Trimming shortened V by 3 bases and J by 4 bases, and 13 bases separated the two germline ends. The germline gives CDR1 SNHLY, CDR2 FYNNEI.

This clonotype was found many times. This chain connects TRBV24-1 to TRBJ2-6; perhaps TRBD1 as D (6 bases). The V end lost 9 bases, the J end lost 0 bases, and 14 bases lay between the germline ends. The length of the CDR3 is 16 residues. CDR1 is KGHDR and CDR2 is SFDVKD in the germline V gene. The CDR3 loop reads CATGWQGHSGANVLTF. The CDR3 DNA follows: TGTGCCACCGGTTGGCAGGGACACTCTGGGGCCAACGTCCTGACTTTC.

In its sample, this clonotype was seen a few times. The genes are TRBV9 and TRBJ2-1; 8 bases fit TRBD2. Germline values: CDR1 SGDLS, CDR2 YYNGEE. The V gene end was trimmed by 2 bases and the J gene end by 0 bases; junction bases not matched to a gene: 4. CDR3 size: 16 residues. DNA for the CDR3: TGTGCCAGCAGCGTTAGCGGGACCTTCTCCTACAATGAGCAGTTCTTC. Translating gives CASSVSGTFSYNEQFF.

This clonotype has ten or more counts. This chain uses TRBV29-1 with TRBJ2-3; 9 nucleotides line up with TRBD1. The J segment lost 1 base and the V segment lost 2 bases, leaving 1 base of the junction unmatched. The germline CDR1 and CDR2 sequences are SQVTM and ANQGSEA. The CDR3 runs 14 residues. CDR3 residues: CSVETGGRTDTQYF. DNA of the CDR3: TGCAGCGTTGAAACAGGGGGCCGCACAGATACGCAGTATTTT.

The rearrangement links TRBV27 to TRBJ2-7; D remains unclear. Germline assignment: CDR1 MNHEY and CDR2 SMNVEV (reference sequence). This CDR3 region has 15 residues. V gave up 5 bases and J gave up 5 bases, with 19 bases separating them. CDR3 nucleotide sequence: TGTGCCAGCAGTCTTAGGACGGTTCCCAGACACGAGCAGTACTTC. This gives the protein CASSLRTVPRHEQYF.

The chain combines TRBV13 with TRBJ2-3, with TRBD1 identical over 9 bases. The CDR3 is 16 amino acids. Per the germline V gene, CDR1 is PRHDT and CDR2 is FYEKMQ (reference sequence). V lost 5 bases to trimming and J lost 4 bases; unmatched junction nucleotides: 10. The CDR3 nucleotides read TGTGCCAGCAGCGTTCGCTGGACAGGGGATCCAGATACGCAGTATTTT. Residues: CASSVRWTGDPDTQYF.

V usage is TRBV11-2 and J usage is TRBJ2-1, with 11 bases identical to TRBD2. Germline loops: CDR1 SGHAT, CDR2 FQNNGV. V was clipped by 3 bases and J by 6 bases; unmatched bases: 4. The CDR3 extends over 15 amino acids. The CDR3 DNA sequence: TGTGCCAGCAGCTTCTTAGCGGGGGGGGGCAATGAGCAGTTCTTC. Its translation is CASSFLAGGGNEQFF.

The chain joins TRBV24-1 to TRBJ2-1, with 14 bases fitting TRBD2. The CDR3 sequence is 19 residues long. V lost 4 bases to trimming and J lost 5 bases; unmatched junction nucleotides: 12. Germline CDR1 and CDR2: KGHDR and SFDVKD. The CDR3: CATSEKWTGTSGSNNEQFF. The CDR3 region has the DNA TGTGCCACCAGTGAGAAATGGACCGGGACTAGCGGGAGCAACAATGAGCAGTTCTTC.

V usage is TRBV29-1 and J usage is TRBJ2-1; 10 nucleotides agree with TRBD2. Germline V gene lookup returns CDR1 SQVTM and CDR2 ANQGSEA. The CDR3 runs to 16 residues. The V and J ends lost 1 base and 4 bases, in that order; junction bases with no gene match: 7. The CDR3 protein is CSVEGQIAGGYNEQFF. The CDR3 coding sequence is TGCAGCGTTGAAGGACAAATAGCGGGGGGTTACAATGAGCAGTTCTTC.

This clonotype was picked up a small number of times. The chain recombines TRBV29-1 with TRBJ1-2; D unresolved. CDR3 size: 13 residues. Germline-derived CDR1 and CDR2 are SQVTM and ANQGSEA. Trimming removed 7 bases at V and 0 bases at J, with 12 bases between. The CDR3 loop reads CSAGGITNYGYTF. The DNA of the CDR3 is TGCAGCGCGGGAGGGATTACTAACTATGGCTACACCTTC.

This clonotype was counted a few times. Here the CDR3 reads CASSLQQGAETQYF. CDR3 nucleotides: TGTGCCAGCAGCTTGCAACAGGGAGCGGAGACCCAGTACTTC. The gene calls are TRBV13 and TRBJ2-5, with D perhaps matching TRBD1 (6 bases). V was trimmed by 3 bases and J by 5 bases, leaving 13 bases between them. The V gene's germline CDR1 is PRHDT and CDR2 FYEKMQ (reference sequence). The CDR3 loop spans 14 amino acids.